Listed here are 17 T cell receptor beta chains from one sample, sequenced in a study of blood T cell repertoires in COVID-19. Repertoires were generated with immunoSEQ multiplex PCR, while TCRdb's copy carries only in-frame clones and drops some. Here the sample spans 170,000 or so clones, 85% to 90% being singletons. Sample: PBMCs or T cells enriched from blood (not recorded which). The receptors here all came from a woman between 50 and 59 years old who had recovered from COVID-19.

This clone was picked up a small number of times. CDR3 bases: TGCGCCAGCAGCCGCGGGGGGGCGTCCTACAATGAGCAGTTCTTC. It specifies CASSRGGASYNEQFF. This chain connects TRBV4-3 to TRBJ2-1; 9 bases map to TRBD2. The CDR3 consists of 15 residues. Germline V gene lookup returns CDR1 LGHNA and CDR2 YSLEER. With V trimmed by 4 bases and J by 1 base, 2 bases remained unmatched.

This rearrangement joins TRBV2 to TRBJ1-1, with TRBD1 as a possible D gene (6 bases). The V end was cut by 2 bases, the J end by 4 bases, with 23 bases between. The CDR3 spans 18 residues. CDR1 and CDR2 (germline): SNHLY, FYNNEI. CDR3 nucleotide sequence: TGTGCCAGCAGTGAATCCCCGGCACAGGGTATGCAGGGCACTGAAGCTTTCTTT. Its protein is CASSESPAQGMQGTEAFF.

V gene TRBV6-5 combines with J gene TRBJ2-7, with a tentative D call TRBD1 (6 bases). Germline-derived CDR1 and CDR2 are MNHEY and SVGAGI. The V end lost 8 bases, the J end lost 4 bases, and 18 bases lay between the germline ends. This CDR3 comprises 14 residues. CDR3 residues: CASARQDTTYEQYF. The CDR3 nucleotides read TGTGCCAGCGCCCGACAGGACACAACGTACGAGCAGTACTTC.

This clone turned up a few times. The chain carries TRBV24-1 and TRBJ1-1; D uncertain. V was clipped by 0 bases and J by 8 bases, with 15 bases between them. Germline V gene sequence: CDR1 KGHDR, CDR2 SFDVKD. The CDR3 has 15 residues. For the CDR3, the DNA is TGTGCCACCAGTGATTTGACCACGGGGAAAGAAGAAGCTTTCTTT. Amino acid sequence: CATSDLTTGKEEAFF.

The chain employs TRBV5-1 and TRBJ2-3, with D possibly TRBD1 on 5 matching bases. CDR1 and CDR2 from the germline V gene are SGHRS and YFSETQ. The V and J ends lost 6 bases and 2 bases respectively, with 19 bases between them. The CDR3 totals 16 residues. The CDR3 nucleotides read TGCGCCAGCACCCTTTGGGGAAGGGGTAACACAGATACGCAGTATTTT. It is translated as CASTLWGRGNTDTQYF.

V is TRBV12-5 and J is TRBJ2-7, with TRBD2 identical over 9 bases. The CDR3 length is 14 residues. CDR1 and CDR2 (germline): LGHNT, FRNRAP. With 6 bases clipped from V and 6 bases from J, the junction kept 9 bases outside the gene matches. Here the CDR3 reads CASGHSGGLSEQYF. The CDR3 bases are TGTGCTAGTGGCCACAGCGGGGGGTTATCCGAGCAGTACTTC. The full variable domain, in which reference TRBV12-5 and TRBJ2-7 provide the parts outside the CDR3, is DARVTQTPRHKVTEMGQEVTMRCQPILGHNTVFWYRQTMMQGLELLAYFRNRAPLDDSGMPKDRFSAEMPDATLATLKIQPSEPRDSAVYFCASGHSGGLSEQYFGPGTRLTVT.

The chain has TRBV7-2 and TRBJ1-6; no reliable D call. The CDR3 spans 15 residues. From germline, CDR1 is SGHTA and CDR2 FQGNSA. Trimming removed 0 bases from V and 9 bases from J, with 12 bases in between. This CDR3 reads CASSLALTVGSPLHF. The CDR3 DNA is TGTGCCAGCAGCTTAGCGTTAACAGTTGGTTCACCCCTCCACTTT.

The V and J genes are TRBV6-2 or TRBV6-3 and TRBJ2-4; 7 nucleotides line up with TRBD1. This CDR3 has 14 amino acids. Trimming took 2 bases from V and 8 from J; bases not matched to a gene: 6. CDR1 and CDR2 from the germline V gene are MNHEY and SVGEGT. The DNA for the CDR3 is TGTGCCAGCAGTTACCGAGGGGGCTGGGACATTCAGTACTTC. Protein: CASSYRGGWDIQYF.

The J gene is TRBJ1-1, the V gene TRBV5-6; 10 bases are a match to TRBD1. The V segment lost 4 bases and the J segment 1 base; nucleotides outside the gene matches: 16. This CDR3 region has 19 residues. Germline V lookup: CDR1 SGHDT, CDR2 YYEEEE. The CDR3 is CASSTTGTGEGLSNTEAFF. CDR3 bases: TGTGCCAGCAGCACAACCGGGACAGGGGAGGGTCTATCGAACACTGAAGCTTTCTTT.

Details on this clone: A read error may account for a junction end that differs from germline. The rearrangement uses TRBV7-9 and TRBJ2-4, with 8 nucleotides matching TRBD2. CDR1 and CDR2 (germline): SEHNR, FQNEAQ (reference sequence). This CDR3 comprises 15 residues. CDR3 DNA: TGTGCCAGCAGCTTGCTTAGCGGGGCCAGAAACATTCAGTACTTC. Translation gives CASSLLSGARNIQYF.

This clone has a handful of counts. The chain combines TRBV6-4 with TRBJ2-1; a weak D match, TRBD1 (5 bases). Germline V gene data show CDR1 as MRHNA and CDR2 as SNTAGT. The CDR3 has 14 residues. Trimming removed 3 bases from V and 8 bases from J, with 14 bases in between. CDR3 in amino acids: CASSEKGEVDEQFF. In nucleotides, the CDR3 is TGTGCCAGCAGTGAAAAAGGGGAAGTGGATGAGCAGTTCTTC.

This clone was recorded only once. V gene TRBV7-2 combines with J gene TRBJ2-7; 10 bases fit TRBD2. V gave up 4 bases and J gave up 6 bases; unmatched junction bases: 12. The CDR3 consists of 16 residues. Germline CDR1 reads SGHTA; CDR2 reads FQGNSA. CDR3 sequence (DNA): TGTGCCAGCAGCTATTCTAGCGGGGGCCCCTCGGGCGAGCAGTACTTC. Protein sequence: CASSYSSGGPSGEQYF.

The gene calls are TRBV7-3 and TRBJ1-2; D gene unclear. Germline V CDR1 and CDR2: SGHTA, FQGTGA. The CDR3 consists of 15 residues. Trimming took 0 bases from V and 8 from J, leaving 16 bases between them. CDR3 residues: CASSLTPGNLGGYTF. The CDR3 nucleotides are TGTGCCAGCAGCTTAACTCCCGGGAACCTTGGGGGCTACACCTTC.

This clone was counted a single time. The chain couples TRBV30 to TRBJ1-2; 7 bases line up with TRBD1. Germline-derived CDR1 and CDR2 are GTSNPN and SVGIG (reference sequence). There are 12 residues in the CDR3. V dropped 5 bases and J dropped 6; count of bases not matched to a gene: 6. The CDR3 DNA sequence: TGTGCCTGGCACAGGGGCGGGGATGGCTACACCTTC. Its translation: CAWHRGGDGYTF.

The chain couples TRBV5-4 to TRBJ1-1; D not resolved. Germline V gene data show CDR1 as SGHNT and CDR2 as YYREEE (reference sequence). V was clipped by 1 base and J by 1 base, with 17 bases between them. The CDR3 has 17 amino acids. CDR3 DNA: TGTGCCAGCAGCTTGCGCAAGTTGGCGGGTGGGAACACTGAAGCTTTCTTT. Protein sequence: CASSLRKLAGGNTEAFF.

The V call is TRBV4-2, the J call TRBJ2-2; D not resolved. Between the trimmed V and J ends, which lost 0 bases and 2 bases, there was a span of 10 bases. The CDR3 has 16 residues. The germline gives CDR1 LGHNA, CDR2 YNFKEQ. CDR3 loop: CASSQDWRKNTGELFF. The CDR3 coding sequence is TGTGCCAGCAGCCAAGATTGGCGGAAAAACACCGGGGAGCTGTTTTTT.

There are a few counts of this clone. The chain carries TRBV25-1 and TRBJ2-5, with 8 bases fitting TRBD2. Trimming cost V 6 bases and J 5 bases; bases outside gene matches: 8. This CDR3 region has 14 residues. Germline CDR1 and CDR2: MGHDK and SYGVNS. CDR3 sequence (DNA): TGTGCCAGCAGCCCGGGGGGGCCGGCGGAGACCCAGTACTTC. It encodes CASSPGGPAETQYF. The complete variable domain, with remaining parts taken from reference TRBV25-1 and TRBJ2-5, reads EADIYQTPRYLVIGTGKKITLECSQTMGHDKMYWYQQDPGMELHLIHYSYGVNSTEKGDLSSESTVSRIRTEHFPLTLESARPSHTSQYLCASSPGGPAETQYFGPGTRLLVL.